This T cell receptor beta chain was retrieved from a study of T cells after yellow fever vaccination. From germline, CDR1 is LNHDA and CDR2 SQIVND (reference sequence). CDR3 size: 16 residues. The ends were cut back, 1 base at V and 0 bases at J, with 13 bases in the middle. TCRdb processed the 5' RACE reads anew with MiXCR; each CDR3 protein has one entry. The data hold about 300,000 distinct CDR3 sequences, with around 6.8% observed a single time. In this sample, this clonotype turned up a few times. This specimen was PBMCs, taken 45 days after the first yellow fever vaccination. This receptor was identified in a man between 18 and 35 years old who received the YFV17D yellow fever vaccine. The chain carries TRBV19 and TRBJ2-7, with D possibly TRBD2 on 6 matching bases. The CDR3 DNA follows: TGTGCCAGTAGTATAGGGGACTGGGGCAGCTCCTACGAGCAGTACTTC. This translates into CASSIGDWGSSYEQYF. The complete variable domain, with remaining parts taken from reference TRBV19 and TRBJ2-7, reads DGGITQSPKYLFRKEGQNVTLSCEQNLNHDAMYWYRQDPGQGLRLIYYSQIVNDFQKGDIAEGYSVSREKKESFPLTVTSAQKNPTAFYLCASSIGDWGSSYEQYFGPGTRLTVT.